The clone carrying this T cell receptor beta chain has only one observation. V was cut by 1 base and J by 2 bases, with 10 bases left in between. The germline V gene has CDR1 KGHSH and CDR2 LQKENI. This CDR3 is built from 15 residues. Clones were sequenced by immunoSEQ multiplex PCR, and TCRdb holds only the in-frame ones, with some missing. The sample lists 60,000 to 80,000 clones, roughly 92% occurring once. These data are taken from a study of blood T cell repertoires in COVID-19. Turning to the study itself: The United States, Italy and Spain provided the acute and convalescent COVID-19 samples. T cells, B-cell-depleted T cells, or PBMCs provided the cDNA or gDNA that served as material.

This receptor was taken from a human donor in a cohort sampled during active COVID-19. Sequencing was performed on peripheral blood. This rearrangement joins TRBV18 to TRBJ2-3, with D tentatively TRBD2 (6 bases). CDR3 loop: CASSPQGRDTDTQYF. The DNA for the CDR3 is TGTGCCAGCTCACCACAGGGGCGGGACACAGATACGCAGTATTTT.